Presented here are 9 T cell receptor beta chains from one specimen sequenced in a study of tumor-infiltrating lymphocytes in primary liver carcinoma. A constant-region primer primed TCR beta cDNA synthesis from 500 to 550 ng of total RNA. Libraries covering TCR beta were generated through three nested multiplex PCR rounds (using a slightly modified ARM-PCR). It was with TRBV1-TRBV30 forward primers and a C-beta reverse primer that the first two PCR rounds were run, at around 11 cycles each. One entry per CDR3 protein, called by TCRdb with MiXCR from the multiplex PCR reads. The sample carries about 99,000 distinct CDR3 sequences, over 55% recorded once. Co-extraction yielded RNA and DNA from about 20-30 mg of unsorted bulk tissue. Sequencing used liver tumor tissue from sampling region 5. Subset reported: tumor region T5, tumor centre. These receptors were taken from an older woman with primary liver carcinoma and hepatitis B virus infection.

This sequence joins TRBV12-3 or TRBV12-4 and TRBJ2-7; tentatively, D is TRBD1 (5 bases). Trimming removed 1 base at V and 4 bases at J, with 14 bases between. There are 15 residues in the CDR3. CDR3 coding DNA: TGTGCCAGCAGTTTAGGGCAAGGGGATTCATACGAGCAGTACTTC. This codes for CASSLGQGDSYEQYF.

This rearrangement joins TRBV11-3 to TRBJ2-1; no firm D call. The CDR3 has 13 amino acids. Per germline, CDR1 SGHNT and CDR2 YENEEA. Trimming cost V 5 bases and J 3 bases, with 8 bases left between them. The CDR3 spells CASSACGYNEQFF. As DNA, the CDR3 is TGTGCCAGCAGCGCCTGTGGCTACAATGAGCAGTTCTTC. The full variable domain, completed using reference TRBV11-3 and TRBJ2-1, is EAGVVQSPRYKIIEKKQPVAFWCNPISGHNTLYWYLQNLGQGPELLIRYENEEAVDDSQLPKDRFSAERLKGVDSTLKIQPAELGDSAVYLCASSACGYNEQFFGPGTRLTVL.

As regards this clonotype: The junction and the germline gene differ at one end; a read error may be behind it. The chain recombines TRBV4-2 with TRBJ2-4; 12 bases agree with TRBD2. CDR3 length: 20 amino acids. Germline assignment: CDR1 LGHNA and CDR2 YNFKEQ. CDR3 in DNA: TGTGCCAGTAGCCAAGAGTCCCCTAGCGGGAGGGTGTGGCCAGGAAACATTCAGTACTTC. It encodes CASSQESPSGRVWPGNIQYF.

Comment on this clonotype: Germline and junction disagree at one end, which may indicate a read error. CDR3 amino acids: CASSPGQGSGHTF. CDR3 coding DNA: TGCGCCAGCAGCCCAGGACAAGGGAGTGGCCACACCTTC. The chain has TRBV5-1 and TRBJ1-2; tentatively, D is TRBD1 (5 bases). CDR3 length equals 13 residues. Germline CDR1 and CDR2: SGHRS and YFSETQ. Using reference TRBV5-1 and TRBJ1-2 for the parts outside the CDR3, the full variable domain is KAGVTQTPRYLIKTRGQQVTLSCSPISGHRSVSWYQQTPGQGLQFLFEYFSETQRNKGNFPGRFSGRQFSNSRSEMNVSTLELGDSALYLCASSPGQGSGHTFGSGTRLTVV.

This clonotype was recorded many times. J is TRBJ2-1 and V is TRBV12-3 or TRBV12-4; D not resolved. The CDR3 is made up of 11 amino acids. Between the trimmed V and J ends, which lost 3 bases and 8 bases, there was a span of 5 bases. The CDR3, as DNA: TGTGCCAGCAGTTTTATGGATGAGCAGTTCTTC. Amino acid sequence: CASSFMDEQFF.

In this sample, this clonotype turned up many times. This rearrangement joins TRBV10-2 to TRBJ2-7, with D possibly called TRBD1 or TRBD2 (8 bases each). Germline CDR1 reads WSHSY; CDR2 reads SAAADI. Trimming shortened V by 4 bases and J by 3 bases, and 16 bases separated the two germline ends. CDR3 size: 15 residues. As DNA, the CDR3 is TGCGCCAGCAGTGTAAGACAGGGGACTAGCTACGAGCAGTACTTC. Its protein product is CASSVRQGTSYEQYF.

This chain joins TRBV29-1 and TRBJ2-7, with TRBD2 matching 9 bases. The CDR3 is 14 amino acids. Germline assignment: CDR1 SQVTM and CDR2 ANQGSEA. The CDR3 reads CNVGGLAAPYEQYF. The CDR3 DNA sequence: TGCAATGTTGGGGGACTAGCAGCCCCCTACGAGCAGTACTTC.

Remarks on this clonotype: One junction end disagrees with the germline gene, perhaps due to a read error. The CDR3, as DNA: TGTACCAGCGGCTCGCGCCTTCCGACAGATAGCTCTGGAAACACCATATATTTT. It translates to CTSGSRLPTDSSGNTIYF. The chain uses TRBV11-2 and TRBJ1-3, with TRBD1 as a possible D gene (5 bases). The germline CDR1 and CDR2 sequences are SGHAT and FQNNGV. The length of the CDR3 is 18 residues.

Turning to this clonotype: The junction shows a germline mismatch at one end, possibly a read error. CDR3 coding DNA: TGCAGCGTAATGTCCGACTACGAGCACTTCTTC. As protein: CSVMSDYEHFF. V is TRBV29-1 and J is TRBJ2-1, with a possible D match to TRBD2 (5 bases). Germline V lookup: CDR1 SQVTM, CDR2 ANQGSEA. CDR3 length equals 11 residues.